This T cell receptor (beta chain) was identified during a study of T cell repertoires in cytomegalovirus infection. Study-wide context: It can be stated that public TCR beta signatures indicated CMV infection as well as a matching HLA type.

The table lists this clonotype with a few counts. Using its own MiXCR run on the reads, TCRdb lists one record per CDR3 protein. The sample lists 100,000 or so distinct CDR3 sequences; around 22% were seen once. The sequencing sample was made of CD8+ T cells from PBMCs. The receptor's source is a human donor in good health (CMV status not recorded). Some clones in this sample may be carry-over from other donors' samples.

The CDR3 DNA reads TGTGCCAGCAGTTACTCCGGGACAGATGGGAATCAGCCCCAGCATTTT. This translates into CASSYSGTDGNQPQHF. The chain joins TRBV6-5 to TRBJ1-5, with TRBD1 matching 7 bases. The CDR3 consists of 16 residues. Germline V gene sequence: CDR1 MNHEY, CDR2 SVGAGI. Unmatched junction bases numbered 6, after V lost 0 bases and J lost 4 bases.